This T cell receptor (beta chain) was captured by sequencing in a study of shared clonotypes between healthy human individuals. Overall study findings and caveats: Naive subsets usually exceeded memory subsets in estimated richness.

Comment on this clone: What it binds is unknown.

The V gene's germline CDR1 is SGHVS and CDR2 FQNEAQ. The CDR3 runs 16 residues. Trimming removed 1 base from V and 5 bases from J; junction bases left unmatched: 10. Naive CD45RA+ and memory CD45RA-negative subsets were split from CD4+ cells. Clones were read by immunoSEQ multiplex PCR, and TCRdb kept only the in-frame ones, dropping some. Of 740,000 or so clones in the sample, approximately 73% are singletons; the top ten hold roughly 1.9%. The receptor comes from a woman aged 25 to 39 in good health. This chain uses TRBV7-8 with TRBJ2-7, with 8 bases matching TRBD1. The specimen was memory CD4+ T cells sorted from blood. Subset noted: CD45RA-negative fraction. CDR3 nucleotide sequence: TGTGCCAGCAGCTTAGGCCGGGACAGGACGTCGAACGAGCAGTACTTC. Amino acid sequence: CASSLGRDRTSNEQYF.